These T cell receptor beta chains were read from a single sample in a study of shared clonotypes between healthy human individuals. TCRdb's copy holds only in-frame clones and misses some; the assay was immunoSEQ multiplex PCR. The sample records roughly 480,000 clones, less than 80% being singletons. The sample consisted of PBMCs. These receptors all stem from a woman aged 40 to 55 in good health. Some clones in this sample may be carry-over from other donors' samples. CDR3s include the opening cysteine and the closing phenylalanine or tryptophan. D genes are given only for firm matches. Part of the rows lack a size; the others show once, few, many or a class for expanded clones.

TRBJ1-1,.,TRBV29-1,few,TGCAGCGTTGATTGGGAATCCACTGAAGCTTTCTTT,CSVDWESTEAFF
TRBJ2-7,TRBD1,TRBV27,.,TGTGCCAGCAGTCTGGGGACAGGGCTAGGCGACGAGCAGTACTTC,CASSLGTGLGDEQYF
TRBJ1-5,.,TRBV2,.,TGTGCCAGCAGTGGGGGGTGGGGCAATCAGCCCCAGCATTTT,CASSGGWGNQPQHF
TRBJ1-3,TRBD1,TRBV30,few,TGTGCCTGGACCCTTAGGGGACAGGGGGACACCATATATTTT,CAWTLRGQGDTIYF
TRBJ1-2,.,TRBV30,.,TGTGCCTGGAAACCACTCAGGAGTAACTATGGCTACACCTTC,CAWKPLRSNYGYTF
TRBJ1-2,.,TRBV2,.,TGTGCCAGCAGTGAATATCTGGAACAAGGTGGCTACACCTTC,CASSEYLEQGGYTF
TRBJ1-1,.,TRBV4-2,many,TGTGCCAGCAGCCAAGATCTACGGCCCGGCACTGAAGCTTTCTTT,CASSQDLRPGTEAFF
TRBJ1-1,TRBD1,TRBV5-1,.,TGCGCCAGCAGCCCAGGACAGGGGATTGAAGCTTTCTTT,CASSPGQGIEAFF
TRBJ1-5,TRBD1,TRBV27,many,TGTGCCAGCAGCCGGGGACAGGGGGGCAATCAGCCCCAGCATTTT,CASSRGQGGNQPQHF
TRBJ1-2,TRBD1,TRBV9,.,TGTGCCAGCAGCCTCAGGGGGGGCAGCTATGGCTACACCTTC,CASSLRGGSYGYTF
TRBJ2-7,TRBD1,TRBV10-3,once,TGTGCCATCAGTGATCCCAAGGACAGGGTCTCCTACGAGCAGTACTTC,CAISDPKDRVSYEQYF
TRBJ2-3,.,TRBV5-1,once,TGCGCCAGCAGCTCCCCCTCTCAGGGTTTCACAGATACGCAGTATTTT,CASSSPSQGFTDTQYF
TRBJ1-1,.,TRBV25-1,.,TGTGCCAGCACTTTGAACACTGAAGCTTTCTTT,CASTLNTEAFF
TRBJ2-1,.,TRBV9,.,TGTGCCAGCAGCGTAGCCGTTGTTTCTGGCTACAATGAGCAGTTCTTC,CASSVAVVSGYNEQFF
TRBJ2-5,.,TRBV21-1,once,TGTGCCAGCAGCACCACCGGGAACCAAGAGACCCAGTACTTC,CASSTTGNQETQYF
TRBJ2-6,TRBD1,TRBV19,.,TGTGCCAGTCGTACCGGGACAGGGAGCTCTGGGGCCAACGTCCTGACTTTC,CASRTGTGSSGANVLTF
TRBJ1-4,.,TRBV4-1,.,TGCGCCAGCAGTTGGACAGCACTTAATGAAAAACTGTTTTTT,CASSWTALNEKLFF
TRBJ1-3,.,TRBV7-8,.,TGTGCCAGCAGCCAGCTTAAAAACACCATATATTTT,CASSQLKNTIYF
TRBJ2-2,.,TRBV28,.,TGTGCCAGCAGTTTATTAAAGGGCCACACCGGGGAGCTGTTTTTT,CASSLLKGHTGELFF
TRBJ1-2,.,TRBV19,once,TGTGCCAGTAGTGCCGCTTCAGGGGCCCTAAACTATGGCTACACCTTC,CASSAASGALNYGYTF
TRBJ2-7,.,TRBV4-1,.,TGCGCCAGCAGCCGGGGACCGGCCTACGAGCAGTACTTC,CASSRGPAYEQYF
TRBJ2-5,.,TRBV5-6,.,TGTGCCAGCAGCTTGGGGATGCAACAAGAGACCCAGTACTTC,CASSLGMQQETQYF
TRBJ2-2,.,TRBV18,many,TGTGCCAGCTCACCACGGCCAGGGGAAACCGGGGAGCTGTTTTTT,CASSPRPGETGELFF
TRBJ2-7,TRBD2,TRBV7-8,.,TGTGCCAGCAGCTTAGTCGGGACTAGCGGGTCTTCCTACGAGCAGTACTTC,CASSLVGTSGSSYEQYF
TRBJ1-2,.,TRBV19,.,TGTGCCAGTAGTGTCCGACGAAGCCCAATCTATGGCTACACCTTC,CASSVRRSPIYGYTF
TRBJ1-1,.,TRBV7-6,few,TGTGCCAGCAGCTTAAGTTCCGTGACCACTGAAGCTTTCTTT,CASSLSSVTTEAFF
TRBJ2-3,.,TRBV28,.,TGTGCCAGCAGTCTACTACAGGGAACAGATACGCAGTATTTT,CASSLLQGTDTQYF
TRBJ2-1,.,TRBV7-8,.,TGTGCCAGCAGCTTAGTCGTATACAATGAGCAGTTCTTC,CASSLVVYNEQFF
TRBJ1-5,.,TRBV11-2,.,TGTGCCAGCAGCTTAATGGGGCAGTCGGGTCAGCCCCAGCATTTT,CASSLMGQSGQPQHF
TRBJ1-5,TRBD1,TRBV2,.,TGTGCCAGCAAGTCCGGGACAGGGGGCGATCAGCCCCAGCATTTT,CASKSGTGGDQPQHF
TRBJ2-2,.,TRBV29-1,few,TGCAGCGTTGCCCAGGGTGCCACCGGGGAGCTGTTTTTT,CSVAQGATGELFF
TRBJ2-1,TRBD2,TRBV7-3,.,TGTGCCAGCAGCTTAGGCGGGAGTCTGGATGAGCAGTTCTTC,CASSLGGSLDEQFF
TRBJ1-2,.,TRBV7-2,few,TGTGCCAGTGATGCAGGGCGGGCCTATGGCTACACCTTC,CASDAGRAYGYTF
TRBJ1-1,TRBD1,TRBV4-2,.,TGTGCCAGCAGCACAGGGGTTGCTGAAGCTTTCTTT,CASSTGVAEAFF
TRBJ2-2,.,TRBV30,few,TGTGCCTGGAGTGGCACCGGGGAGCTGTTTTTT,CAWSGTGELFF
TRBJ1-6,TRBD1,TRBV2,.,TGTGCCAGCATCCGGGACAGGGGTAATTCACCCCTCCACTTT,CASIRDRGNSPLHF
TRBJ2-3,.,TRBV7-9,.,TGTGCCAGCAGCTTCGCTGGAAGCGGCACAGATACGCAGTATTTT,CASSFAGSGTDTQYF
TRBJ2-5,.,TRBV28,once,TGTGCCAGCAGTACCCGGGGGGCTAGCTCCGGCGTGGAGACCCAGTACTTC,CASSTRGASSGVETQYF
TRBJ2-3,.,TRBV7-2,.,TGTGCCAGCAGCTACATACCCGAGGCTACGCAGTATTTT,CASSYIPEATQYF
TRBJ2-1,TRBD1,TRBV18,once,TGTGCCAGCTCACCACCGTCAGGGGGACCATACAATGAGCAGTTCTTC,CASSPPSGGPYNEQFF
TRBJ2-1,.,TRBV7-2,.,TGTGCCAGCAGCAGAGGACCTCTCCAAGGTGAGCAGTTCTTC,CASSRGPLQGEQFF
TRBJ2-3,.,TRBV27,.,TGTGCCAGCAGATTTCTAGCGACAGATACGCAGTATTTT,CASRFLATDTQYF
TRBJ1-2,TRBD1,TRBV18,.,TGTGCCAGCTCACCATGGGACAGGGGGTTTAGGTATGGCTACACCTTC,CASSPWDRGFRYGYTF
TRBJ1-5,.,TRBV4-1,.,TGCGCCAGCAGCCAAGTCGGGCCAACGTCCCAGCCCCAGCATTTT,CASSQVGPTSQPQHF
TRBJ1-1,.,TRBV18,.,TGTGCCAGCTCACTTACACTGGAGGACACTGAAGCTTTCTTT,CASSLTLEDTEAFF
TRBJ2-7,.,TRBV4-1,.,TGCGCCAGCAGCCAAGATAACCTGAGGGAGCAGTACTTC,CASSQDNLREQYF
TRBJ1-3,TRBD1,TRBV28,.,TGTGCCATAACACAGGGGGGAAGCTCTGGAAACACCATATATTTT,CAITQGGSSGNTIYF
TRBJ2-7,TRBD1,TRBV7-9,.,TGTGCCAGCAGCTCGACAGGGAAGCTCTACGAGCAGTACTTC,CASSSTGKLYEQYF